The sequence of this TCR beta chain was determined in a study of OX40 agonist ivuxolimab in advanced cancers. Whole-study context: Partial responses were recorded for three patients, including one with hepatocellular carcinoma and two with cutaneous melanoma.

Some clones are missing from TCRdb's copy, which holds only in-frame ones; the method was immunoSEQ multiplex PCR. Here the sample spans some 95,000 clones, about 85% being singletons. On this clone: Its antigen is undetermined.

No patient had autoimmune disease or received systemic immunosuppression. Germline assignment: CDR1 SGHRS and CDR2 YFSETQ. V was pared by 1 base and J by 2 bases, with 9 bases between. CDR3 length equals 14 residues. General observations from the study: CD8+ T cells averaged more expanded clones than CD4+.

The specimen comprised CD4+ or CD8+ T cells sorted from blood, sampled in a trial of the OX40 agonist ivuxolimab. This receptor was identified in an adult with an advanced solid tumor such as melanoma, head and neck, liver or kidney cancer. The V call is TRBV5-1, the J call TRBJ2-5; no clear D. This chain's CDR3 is CASSLRPDQETQYF. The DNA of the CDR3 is TGCGCCAGCAGCTTGAGGCCGGATCAAGAGACCCAGTACTTC.